This T cell receptor beta chain was documented in a study of cytomegalovirus exposure and HLA in healthy donors. Study-wide context: In a previous analysis, 117 million unique TCR beta sequences were found from 170 million or so T cells.

On this clone: Its antigen is unknown.

Points from the study as a whole: Looking again later, the authors saw that most CMV-associated TCR beta chains seemed HLA-restricted. DRB1 had the most TCR associations and HLA-C the fewest, a later analysis found, with rates varying by HLA locus.

The study ran its PCR with 60 Vbeta and 13 Jbeta primers. The assay was immunoSEQ multiplex PCR, and TCRdb's table has in-frame clones only and misses some. The data hold about 140,000 clones, with 80% to 85% observed a single time. The germline V and J ends were trimmed by 5 bases and 2 bases, with 18 bases remaining between them. The CDR3 contains 16 residues. Germline lookup yields CDR1 MDHEN and CDR2 SYDVKM. Input material: PBMCs. This clonotype was sampled from a male donor in good health and CMV-seronegative. J is TRBJ2-5 and V is TRBV28; D perhaps matches TRBD1 (6 bases). CDR3 sequence (DNA): TGTGCCAGCAGTCCCCTACGGGACAACCCACAAGAGACCCAGTACTTC. It yields the protein CASSPLRDNPQETQYF.